What follows are 2 T cell receptor beta chains derived from one specimen sequenced in a study of cytomegalovirus exposure and HLA in healthy donors. The PCR made use of 60 Vbeta and 13 Jbeta primers. Some clones are missing from TCRdb's copy, which holds only in-frame ones; the method was immunoSEQ multiplex PCR. The table has 100,000 to 150,000 clones, 80% seen once. Material: PBMCs. The receptors derive from a female donor in good health and CMV-seronegative.

The chain employs TRBV11-2 and TRBJ2-2; D gene unclear. Trimming pared 3 bases from V and 5 bases from J, leaving 4 bases between. Germline CDR1 is SGHAT and CDR2 is FQNNGV. The CDR3 consists of 12 residues. The CDR3 nucleotides read TGTGCCAGCAGCTTCCGTACCGGGGAGCTGTTTTTT. Its protein product is CASSFRTGELFF.

In regard to this clone: The junction departs from germline at one end; a sequencing error may be responsible. The rearrangement uses TRBV7-9 and TRBJ2-7; TRBD2 matches 9 bases. The CDR3 is made up of 17 amino acids. Germline CDR1 and CDR2: SEHNR and FQNEAQ (reference sequence). CDR3 protein: CSSSLVLGTSRSYEQYF. The CDR3 region has the DNA TGTTCCAGCAGCTTAGTTTTGGGGACTAGCCGCTCCTACGAGCAGTACTTC. The complete variable domain, with remaining parts taken from reference TRBV7-9 and TRBJ2-7, reads DTGVSQNPRHKITKRGQNVTFRCDPISEHNRLYWYRQTLGQGPEFLTYFQNEAQLEKSRLLSDRFSAERPKGSFSTLEIQRTEQGDSAMYLCSSSLVLGTSRSYEQYFGPGTRLTVT.